This passage covers 6 T cell receptor beta chains from one sample sequenced in a study of blood T cell repertoires in COVID-19. Sequencing used immunoSEQ multiplex PCR; TCRdb keeps in-frame clones, though not all of them. The sample has hundreds of thousands of clones, about nine tenths seen once. Sample: peripheral blood. All receptors come from a man aged 50 or older with COVID-19, enrolled during active disease.

The CDR3 bases are TGTGCCATCAGTGGAGGCGAGACAGGGTCCCCCAATAATGAGCAGTTCTTC. This encodes CAISGGETGSPNNEQFF. The chain carries TRBV10-3 and TRBJ2-1; 7 bases map to TRBD1. With 4 bases clipped from V and 7 bases from J, the junction kept 16 bases outside the gene matches. This CDR3 has 17 residues. Looked up from germline, CDR1 is ENHRY and CDR2 is SYGVKD.

V and J are TRBV9 and TRBJ1-3; D possibly corresponds to TRBD1 (6 bases). Trimming cost V 0 bases and J 3 bases, with 10 bases left between them. Germline assignment: CDR1 SGDLS and CDR2 YYNGEE. CDR3 length: 15 residues. The CDR3 nucleotides are TGTGCCAGCAGCGTAGATGGGGGCTTTGGAAACACCATATATTTT. Translated: CASSVDGGFGNTIYF.

V is TRBV14 and J is TRBJ1-5; perhaps TRBD1 as D (6 bases). This CDR3 spans 15 amino acids. Germline V lookup: CDR1 SGHDN, CDR2 FVKESK. V was clipped by 3 bases and J by 3 bases, with 12 bases between them. In nucleotides, the CDR3 is TGTGCCAGCAGCCAGGACAGCAGATACAATCAGCCCCAGCATTTT. Translating gives CASSQDSRYNQPQHF.

The J gene is TRBJ1-4, the V gene TRBV6-5, with TRBD1 matching over 7 bases. Germline CDR1 reads MNHEY; CDR2 reads SVGAGI. The CDR3 contains 13 residues. With V trimmed by 6 bases and J by 7 bases, 5 bases remained unmatched. The CDR3: CASRTQGGEKLFF. DNA for the CDR3: TGTGCCAGCAGAACCCAGGGGGGTGAAAAACTGTTTTTT.

The V and J genes are TRBV28 and TRBJ1-1, with no clear D. This CDR3 region has 12 residues. Trimming pared 2 bases from V and 7 bases from J, leaving 8 bases between. The germline V gene has CDR1 MDHEN and CDR2 SYDVKM. The CDR3 bases are TGTGCCAGCAGTTTACGGGAGAGTGAAGCTTTCTTT. Translating gives CASSLRESEAFF.

Only a few counts were recorded for this clone. Germline and junction disagree at one end, which may indicate a read error. The chain employs TRBV27 and TRBJ2-6; D may be TRBD2 (5 bases). This CDR3 comprises 18 residues. Germline CDR1 reads MNHEY; CDR2 reads SMNVEV (reference sequence). The CDR3 region is CASSFLYAGDSGANVLTF. CDR3 nucleotides: TGTGCCAGCAGTTTTCTTTACGCGGGTGACTCTGGTGCCAACGTCCTGACTTTC.